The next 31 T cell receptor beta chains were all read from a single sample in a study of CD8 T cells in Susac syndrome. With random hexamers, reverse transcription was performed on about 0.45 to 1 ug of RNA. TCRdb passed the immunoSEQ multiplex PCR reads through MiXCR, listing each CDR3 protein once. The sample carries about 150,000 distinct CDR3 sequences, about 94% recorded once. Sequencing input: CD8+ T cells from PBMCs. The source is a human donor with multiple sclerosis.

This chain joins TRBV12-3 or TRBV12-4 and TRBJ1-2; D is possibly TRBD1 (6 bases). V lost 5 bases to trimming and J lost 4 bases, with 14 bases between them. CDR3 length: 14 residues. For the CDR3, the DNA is TGTGCCAGCAGTGCCTCGGGGGCGGCCTATGGCTACACCTTC. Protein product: CASSASGAAYGYTF.

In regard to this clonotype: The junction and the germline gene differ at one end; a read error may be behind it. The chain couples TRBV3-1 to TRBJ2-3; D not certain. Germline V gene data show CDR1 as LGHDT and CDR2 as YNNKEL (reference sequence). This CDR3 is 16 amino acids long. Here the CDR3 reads CASSQDDDLLLLGQYF. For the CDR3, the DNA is TGTGCCAGCAGTCAAGATGACGACCTTCTACTTCTGGGGCAGTATTTT.

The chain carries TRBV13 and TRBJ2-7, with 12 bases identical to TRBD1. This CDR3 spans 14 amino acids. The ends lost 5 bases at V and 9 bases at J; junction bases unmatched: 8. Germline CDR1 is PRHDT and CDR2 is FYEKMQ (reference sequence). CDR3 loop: CASSPGQGAPGQYF. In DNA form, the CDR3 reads TGTGCCAGCAGCCCGGGACAGGGGGCCCCCGGGCAGTACTTC.

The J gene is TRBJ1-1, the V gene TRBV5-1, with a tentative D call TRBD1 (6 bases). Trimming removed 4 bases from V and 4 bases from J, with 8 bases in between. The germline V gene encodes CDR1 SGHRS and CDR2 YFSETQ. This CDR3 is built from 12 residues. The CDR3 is CASSMDSTEAFF. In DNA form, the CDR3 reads TGCGCCAGCAGCATGGACAGCACTGAAGCTTTCTTT.

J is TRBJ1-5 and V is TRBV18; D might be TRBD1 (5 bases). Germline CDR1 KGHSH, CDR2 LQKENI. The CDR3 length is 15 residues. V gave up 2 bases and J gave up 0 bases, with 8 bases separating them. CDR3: CASSPGDSSNQPQHF. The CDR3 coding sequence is TGTGCCAGCTCACCAGGCGACAGTAGCAATCAGCCCCAGCATTTT.

The CDR3 protein is CASSHPGTGRGYGYTF. The CDR3 DNA sequence: TGTGCCAGCAGCCACCCCGGGACAGGGAGGGGCTATGGCTACACCTTC. The J gene is TRBJ1-2, the V gene TRBV3-1, with TRBD1 matching over 9 bases. Germline V gene sequence: CDR1 LGHDT, CDR2 YNNKEL (reference sequence). The V segment lost 3 bases and the J segment 4 bases; nucleotides outside the gene matches: 9. The CDR3 loop spans 16 amino acids.

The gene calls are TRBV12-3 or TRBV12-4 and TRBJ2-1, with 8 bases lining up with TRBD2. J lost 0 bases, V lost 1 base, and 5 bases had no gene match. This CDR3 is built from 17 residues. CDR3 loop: CASSLVSGETSYNEQFF. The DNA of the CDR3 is TGTGCCAGCAGTTTAGTTAGCGGGGAGACCTCCTACAATGAGCAGTTCTTC.

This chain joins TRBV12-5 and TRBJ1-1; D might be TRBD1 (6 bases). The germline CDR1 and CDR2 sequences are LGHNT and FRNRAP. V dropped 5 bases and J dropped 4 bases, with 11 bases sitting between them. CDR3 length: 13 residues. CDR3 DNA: TGTGCTAGTGGTACAGGGTTAGGCACTGAAGCTTTCTTT. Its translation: CASGTGLGTEAFF.

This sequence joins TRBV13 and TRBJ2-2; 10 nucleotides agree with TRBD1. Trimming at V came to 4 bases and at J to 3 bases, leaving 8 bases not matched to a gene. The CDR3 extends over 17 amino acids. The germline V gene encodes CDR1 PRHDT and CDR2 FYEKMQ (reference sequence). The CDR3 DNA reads TGTGCCAGCAGCTCGTCTCCGGGACAGGGGTACACCGGGGAGCTGTTTTTT. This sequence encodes CASSSSPGQGYTGELFF.

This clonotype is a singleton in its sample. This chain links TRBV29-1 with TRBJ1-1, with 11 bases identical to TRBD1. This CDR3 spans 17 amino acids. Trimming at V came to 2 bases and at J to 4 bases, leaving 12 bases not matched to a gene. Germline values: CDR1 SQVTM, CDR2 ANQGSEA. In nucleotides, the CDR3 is TGCAGCGTTGAAACCTTACGGGACAGGGGGTTAGGCACTGAAGCTTTCTTT. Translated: CSVETLRDRGLGTEAFF.

The CDR3 DNA reads as TGTGCCGCCGATATCCGGGACAGGGGCACAGATACGCAGTATTTT. It is translated as CAADIRDRGTDTQYF. The V gene is TRBV6-1, the J gene TRBJ2-3; 9 bases fit TRBD1. Germline V gene lookup returns CDR1 MNHNS and CDR2 SASEGT. The CDR3 covers 15 residues. The J segment lost 1 base and the V segment lost 11 bases, leaving 10 bases of the junction unmatched.

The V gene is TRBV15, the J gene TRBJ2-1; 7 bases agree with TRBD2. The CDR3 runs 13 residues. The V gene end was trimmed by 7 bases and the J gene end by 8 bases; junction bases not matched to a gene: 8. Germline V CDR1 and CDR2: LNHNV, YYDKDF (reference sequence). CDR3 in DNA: TGTGCCACCAAGACTAGCCGAATACATGAGCAGTTCTTC. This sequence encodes CATKTSRIHEQFF.

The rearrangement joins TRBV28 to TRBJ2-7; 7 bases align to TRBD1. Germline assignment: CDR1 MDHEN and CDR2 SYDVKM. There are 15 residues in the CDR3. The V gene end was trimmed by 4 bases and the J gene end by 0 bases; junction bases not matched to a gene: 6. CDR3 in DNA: TGTGCCAGCAGTTCGCTGACAGGGAGCTCCTACGAGCAGTACTTC. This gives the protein CASSSLTGSSYEQYF. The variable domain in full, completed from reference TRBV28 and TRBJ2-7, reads DVKVTQSSRYLVKRTGEKVFLECVQDMDHENMFWYRQDPGLGLRLIYFSYDVKMKEKGDIPEGYSVSREKKERFSLILESASTNQTSMYLCASSSLTGSSYEQYFGPGTRLTVT.

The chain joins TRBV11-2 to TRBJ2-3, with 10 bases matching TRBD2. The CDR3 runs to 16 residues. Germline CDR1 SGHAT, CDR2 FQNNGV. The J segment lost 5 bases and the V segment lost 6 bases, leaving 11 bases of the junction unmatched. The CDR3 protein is CASSFTAGGFVDTQYF. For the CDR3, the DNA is TGTGCCAGCAGTTTCACAGCGGGGGGGTTTGTAGATACGCAGTATTTT.

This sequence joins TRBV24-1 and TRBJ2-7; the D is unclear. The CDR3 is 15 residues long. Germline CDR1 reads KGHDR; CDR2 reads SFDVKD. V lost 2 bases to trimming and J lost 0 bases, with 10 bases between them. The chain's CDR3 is CATSDSPIISYEQYF. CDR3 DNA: TGTGCCACCAGTGATTCACCCATTATCTCCTACGAGCAGTACTTC.

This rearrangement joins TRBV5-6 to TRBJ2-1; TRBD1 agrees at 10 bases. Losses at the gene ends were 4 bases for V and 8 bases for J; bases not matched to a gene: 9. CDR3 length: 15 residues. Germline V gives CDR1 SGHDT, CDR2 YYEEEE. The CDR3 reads CASSGPGTGVYEQFF. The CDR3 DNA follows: TGTGCCAGCAGCGGGCCCGGGACAGGGGTCTATGAGCAGTTCTTC.

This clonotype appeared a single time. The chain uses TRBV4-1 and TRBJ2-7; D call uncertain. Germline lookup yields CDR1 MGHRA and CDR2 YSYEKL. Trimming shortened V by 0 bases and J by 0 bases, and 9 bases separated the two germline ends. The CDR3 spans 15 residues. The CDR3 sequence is CASSQDSPGSYEQYF. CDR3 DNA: TGCGCCAGCAGCCAAGATAGTCCAGGCTCCTACGAGCAGTACTTC.

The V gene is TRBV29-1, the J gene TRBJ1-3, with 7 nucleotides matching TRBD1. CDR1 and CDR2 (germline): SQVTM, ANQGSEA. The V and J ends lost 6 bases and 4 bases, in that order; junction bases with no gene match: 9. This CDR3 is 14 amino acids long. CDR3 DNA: TGCAGCGTCGGAGGAGGGGGCGCGGGAAACACCATATATTTT. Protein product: CSVGGGGAGNTIYF. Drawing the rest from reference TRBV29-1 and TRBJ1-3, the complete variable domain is SAVISQKPSRDICQRGTSLTIQCQVDSQVTMMFWYRQQPGQSLTLIATANQGSEATYESGFVIDKFPISRPNLTFSTLTVSNMSPEDSSIYLCSVGGGGAGNTIYFGEGSWLTVV.

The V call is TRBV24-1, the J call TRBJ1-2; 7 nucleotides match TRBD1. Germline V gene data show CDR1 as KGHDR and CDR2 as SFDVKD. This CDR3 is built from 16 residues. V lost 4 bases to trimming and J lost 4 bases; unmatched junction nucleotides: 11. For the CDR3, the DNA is TGTGCCACCAGTGAGTATATGACAGGGCGAGGCTATGGCTACACCTTC. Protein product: CATSEYMTGRGYGYTF.

This CDR3 is CASTPWDRLYEQYF. CDR3 nucleotide sequence: TGTGCCAGCACCCCCTGGGACAGGTTGTACGAGCAGTACTTC. The chain is built from TRBV12-3 or TRBV12-4 and TRBJ2-7, with 8 nucleotides matching TRBD1. The CDR3 consists of 14 residues. The V segment lost 7 bases and the J segment 4 bases; nucleotides outside the gene matches: 9.

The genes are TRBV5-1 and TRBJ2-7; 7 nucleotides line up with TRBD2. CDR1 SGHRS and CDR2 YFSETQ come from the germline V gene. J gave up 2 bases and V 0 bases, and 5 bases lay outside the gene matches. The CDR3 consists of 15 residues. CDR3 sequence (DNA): TGCGCCAGCAGCTTGGGGCTAGCGGCAACCTACGAGCAGTACTTC. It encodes CASSLGLAATYEQYF.

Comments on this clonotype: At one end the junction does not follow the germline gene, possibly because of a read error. CDR3 DNA: TGTGCCAGCAGCTCCACAGGCTTC. Protein product: CASSSTGF. This chain links TRBV12-3 or TRBV12-4 with TRBJ1-2; a possible D gene is TRBD1 (5 bases). The CDR3 has 8 residues.

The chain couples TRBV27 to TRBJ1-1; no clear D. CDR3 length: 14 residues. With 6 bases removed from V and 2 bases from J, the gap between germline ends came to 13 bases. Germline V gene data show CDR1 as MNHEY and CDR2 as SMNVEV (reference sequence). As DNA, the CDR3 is TGTGCCAGCAGCCATGACACCGGTAACACTGAAGCTTTCTTT. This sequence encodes CASSHDTGNTEAFF.

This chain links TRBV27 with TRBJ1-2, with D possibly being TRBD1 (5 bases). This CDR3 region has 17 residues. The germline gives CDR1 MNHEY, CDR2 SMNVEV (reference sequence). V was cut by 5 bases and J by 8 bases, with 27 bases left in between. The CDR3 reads CASSAGTELFGRLGYTF. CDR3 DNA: TGTGCCAGCAGTGCCGGGACCGAACTATTTGGACGGCTCGGCTACACCTTC.

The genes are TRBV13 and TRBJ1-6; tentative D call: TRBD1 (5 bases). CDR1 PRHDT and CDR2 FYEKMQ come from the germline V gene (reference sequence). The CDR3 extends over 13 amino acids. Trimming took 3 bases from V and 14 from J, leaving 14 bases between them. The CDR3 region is CASSLGRINSLHF. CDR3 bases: TGTGCCAGCAGCTTGGGACGGATAAATTCCCTCCACTTT.

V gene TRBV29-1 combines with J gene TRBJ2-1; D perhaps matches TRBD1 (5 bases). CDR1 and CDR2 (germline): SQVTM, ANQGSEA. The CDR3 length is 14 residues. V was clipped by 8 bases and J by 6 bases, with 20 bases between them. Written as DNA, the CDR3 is TGCAGCTTACCCGGTTCAGGGCTTAGCAATGAGCAGTTCTTC. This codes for CSLPGSGLSNEQFF.

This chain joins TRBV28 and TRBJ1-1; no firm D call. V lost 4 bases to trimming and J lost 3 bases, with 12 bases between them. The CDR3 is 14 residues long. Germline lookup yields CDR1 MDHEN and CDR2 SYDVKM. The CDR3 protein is CASSSPGSHTEAFF. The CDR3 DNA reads TGTGCCAGCAGTTCGCCGGGGTCGCACACTGAAGCTTTCTTT.

The CDR3 here is CASRGGANEQFF. The CDR3 bases are TGTGCCAGCAGAGGCGGGGCCAATGAGCAGTTCTTC. J is TRBJ2-1 and V is TRBV2, with D perhaps matching TRBD2 (6 bases). The CDR3 sequence is 12 residues long. V was trimmed by 6 bases and J by 6 bases, leaving 9 bases between them. CDR1 is SNHLY and CDR2 is FYNNEI in the germline V gene.

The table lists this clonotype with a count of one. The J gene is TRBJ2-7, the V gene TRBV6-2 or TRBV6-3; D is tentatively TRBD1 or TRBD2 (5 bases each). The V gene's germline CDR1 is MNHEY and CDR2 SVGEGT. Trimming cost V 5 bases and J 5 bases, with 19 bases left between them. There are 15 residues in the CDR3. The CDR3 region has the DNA TGTGCCAGCAGTACCACGAGTGGGGACGCGAACGAGCAGTACTTC. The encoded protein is CASSTTSGDANEQYF.

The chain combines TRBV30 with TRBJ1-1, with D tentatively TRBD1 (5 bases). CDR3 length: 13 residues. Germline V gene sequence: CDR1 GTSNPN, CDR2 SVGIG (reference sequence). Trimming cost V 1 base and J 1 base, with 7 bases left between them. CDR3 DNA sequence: TGTGCCTGGAGTGGACAGCCGAACACTGAAGCTTTCTTT. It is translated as CAWSGQPNTEAFF.

CDR3 amino acids: CASSVQGWGPNNEQFF. The DNA of the CDR3 is TGTGCCAGCAGTGTACAGGGATGGGGCCCAAACAATGAGCAGTTCTTC. This sequence joins TRBV6-6 and TRBJ2-1; weak D call: TRBD1 (6 bases). The germline V gene has CDR1 MNHNY and CDR2 SVGAGI (reference sequence). This CDR3 has 16 residues. V shed 5 bases and J shed 5 bases, with 19 bases lying between them.